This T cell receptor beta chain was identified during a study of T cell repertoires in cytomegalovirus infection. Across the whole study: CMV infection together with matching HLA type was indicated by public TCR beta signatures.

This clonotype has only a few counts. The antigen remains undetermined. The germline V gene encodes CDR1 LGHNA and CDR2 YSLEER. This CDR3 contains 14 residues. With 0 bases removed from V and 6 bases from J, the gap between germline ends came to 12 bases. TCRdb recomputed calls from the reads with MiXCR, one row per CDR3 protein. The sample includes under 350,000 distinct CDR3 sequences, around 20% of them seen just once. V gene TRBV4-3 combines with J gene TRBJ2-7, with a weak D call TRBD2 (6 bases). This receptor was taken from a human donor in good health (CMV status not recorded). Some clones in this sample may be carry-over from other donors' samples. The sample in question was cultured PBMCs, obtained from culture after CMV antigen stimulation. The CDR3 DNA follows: TGCGCCAGCAGCCAAGAATGGGGGGTGCCCGAGCAGTACTTC. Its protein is CASSQEWGVPEQYF.